These T cell receptor beta chains were read from a single sample in a study of tumor-infiltrating lymphocytes in localized non-small cell lung cancer. Sequencing was performed with immunoSEQ multiplex PCR; in TCRdb, only in-frame clones are kept and a portion is missing. This table holds 13,000 or so clones, roughly 78% found once. Sequencing was performed on lung tumor tissue. These receptors all come from a human donor with non-small cell lung cancer. Each CDR3 is given with its conserved first and last residue. A D gene is named only where the DNA matches it firmly. Only part of the rows carry a size: once, few, many, or a class if the clone is expanded.

v_gene	j_gene	d_gene	abundance	CDR3aa	CDR3nt
TRBV25-1	TRBJ2-2	NA	NA	CASSDPGIFTGELFF	TGTGCCAGCAGTGACCCCGGGATCTTCACCGGGGAGCTGTTTTTT
TRBV30	TRBJ1-2	NA	NA	CACDSSYGYTF	TGTGCCTGTGATTCCAGCTATGGCTACACCTTC
TRBV7-6	TRBJ2-7	TRBD1	NA	CASSPTGGYEQYF	TGTGCCAGCAGCCCGACAGGGGGCTACGAGCAGTACTTC
TRBV7-2	TRBJ2-7	NA	few	CASSSGAKSYEQYF	TGTGCCAGCAGCTCCGGGGCTAAATCCTACGAGCAGTACTTC
TRBV5-6	TRBJ2-7	TRBD1	NA	CASSFRALGQGAYEQYF	TGTGCCAGCAGCTTCCGAGCTTTGGGCCAGGGGGCCTACGAGCAGTACTTC
TRBV14	TRBJ2-2	NA	NA	CASSQPGVNTGELFF	TGTGCCAGCAGCCAACCAGGGGTGAACACCGGGGAGCTGTTTTTT
TRBV5-4	TRBJ2-3	NA	NA	CARSPGLPFRDTQYF	TGTGCCAGGTCCCCGGGACTCCCTTTTAGAGATACGCAGTATTTT
TRBV19	TRBJ1-1	TRBD1	once	CASQTGGGFTEAFF	TGTGCCAGTCAGACAGGGGGAGGGTTCACTGAAGCTTTCTTT
TRBV5-1	TRBJ2-3	TRBD1	NA	CASSLTGTGATDTQYF	TGCGCCAGCAGCTTAACCGGGACAGGGGCCACAGATACGCAGTATTTT
TRBV4-1	TRBJ2-1	NA	NA	CASSQDLAGGGNEQFF	TGCGCCAGCAGCCAAGATCTCGCAGGGGGGGGGAATGAGCAGTTCTTC
TRBV5-6	TRBJ2-5	TRBD1	NA	CASSSPVTGLQETQYF	TGTGCCAGCAGCTCCCCGGTGACAGGGTTGCAAGAGACCCAGTACTTC